This entry lists 3 T cell receptor beta chains sequenced from one sample in a study of control samples from healthy donors and cancer patients. The protocol was immunoSEQ multiplex PCR, while the TCRdb copy is restricted to in-frame clones and leaves out a portion. This table holds 90,000 to 150,000 clones, approximately 88% found once. The sequenced material came from blood. These receptors all stem from a man between 35 and 55 years old in good health.

The chain has TRBV7-2 and TRBJ2-5, with TRBD2 identical over 13 bases. J was trimmed by 5 bases and V by 5 bases; bases with no gene match: 5. CDR1 and CDR2 (germline): SGHTA, FQGNSA. The CDR3 is 15 amino acids. The DNA of the CDR3 is TGTGCCAGCAGCACTAGCGGGGGGGCCCGGGAGACCCAGTACTTC. Translation: CASSTSGGARETQYF.

The chain employs TRBV7-7 and TRBJ2-2; 8 nucleotides align to TRBD1. The CDR3 contains 15 residues. V gave up 5 bases and J gave up 1 base; unmatched junction bases: 3. Germline V gene lookup returns CDR1 SSHAT and CDR2 FNYEAQ (reference sequence). The CDR3 loop reads CASSPGTGNTGELFF. The CDR3 DNA reads TGTGCCAGCAGCCCGGGGACAGGGAACACCGGGGAGCTGTTTTTT.

This chain joins TRBV14 and TRBJ2-3; no reliable D call. Deletions cut 0 bases from V and 4 bases from J, with 8 bases between. There are 14 residues in the CDR3. Germline lookup yields CDR1 SGHDN and CDR2 FVKESK. CDR3 sequence (DNA): TGTGCCAGCAGCCAAGATAGGAGTGCAGATACGCAGTATTTT. Its translation: CASSQDRSADTQYF.